This T cell receptor beta chain was captured in a study of control samples from healthy donors and cancer patients. Using immunoSEQ multiplex PCR, the repertoire was profiled, and TCRdb retains in-frame clones only, with some absent. Of more than 100,000 clones listed, 85% to 90% are singletons. Per the germline V gene, CDR1 is MGHDK and CDR2 is SYGVNS. CDR3 size: 15 residues. Trimming took off 4 bases at V and 3 bases at J, with 15 bases between the two ends. This clone was detected many times. The sequence came from a man aged 45-65 years with head and neck cancer. The chain uses TRBV25-1 and TRBJ1-1; unclear D gene. Material for sequencing was PBMCs. CDR3: CASSGRSGPYTEAFF. In DNA, the CDR3 is TGTGCCAGCAGTGGACGAAGCGGACCCTACACTGAAGCTTTCTTT. The full variable domain, in which reference TRBV25-1 and TRBJ1-1 provide the parts outside the CDR3, is EADIYQTPRYLVIGTGKKITLECSQTMGHDKMYWYQQDPGMELHLIHYSYGVNSTEKGDLSSESTVSRIRTEHFPLTLESARPSHTSQYLCASSGRSGPYTEAFFGQGTRLTVV.